Below, 32 T cell receptor beta chains from the same sample are listed, as sequenced in a study of neurological immune-mediated disorders. Each CDR3 protein is one row after TCRdb ran MiXCR on the 5' RACE reads. The repertoire includes 46,000 or so distinct CDR3 sequences, around 4.5% of them detected once, and around 6% sits in the top ten. The material sequenced was PBMCs. Source of these receptors: a woman aged 55 to 70 with multiple sclerosis.

This clonotype was counted between two and nine times. Written as DNA, the CDR3 is TGCGCCAGCAGCCTCGGGACTAGCGCAGATACGCAGTATTTT. It specifies CASSLGTSADTQYF. The chain links TRBV5-1 to TRBJ2-3; 10 bases fit TRBD2. V shed 4 bases, J shed 4 bases, and the junction held 3 bases outside the gene matches. CDR3 length equals 14 residues. Germline CDR1 reads SGHRS; CDR2 reads YFSETQ.

This clonotype has at least ten counts. The gene calls are TRBV7-2 and TRBJ1-1; D uncertain. The CDR3 extends over 14 amino acids. Germline CDR1 and CDR2: SGHTA and FQGNSA. The ends were cut back, 0 bases at V and 9 bases at J, with 14 bases in the middle. The CDR3 coding sequence is TGTGCCAGCAGCTTAGCAGGAGTGAGGCAACAAGCTTTCTTT. Translated, it gives CASSLAGVRQQAFF.

The chain combines TRBV10-2 with TRBJ2-1; 13 bases line up with TRBD2. With 6 bases clipped from V and 9 bases from J, the junction kept 5 bases outside the gene matches. Germline loops: CDR1 WSHSY, CDR2 SAAADI. The CDR3 runs to 14 residues. The CDR3 sequence: CASRGLAGFGEQFF. The DNA of the CDR3 is TGCGCCAGCAGGGGACTAGCGGGATTCGGTGAGCAGTTCTTC.

On this clonotype: One end of the junction does not line up with germline, which may come from a read error. V gene TRBV6-5 combines with J gene TRBJ1-6; possibly TRBD1 for D (5 bases). The CDR3 length is 15 residues. Germline assignment: CDR1 MNHEY and CDR2 SVGAGI. The CDR3 DNA reads TGTGCCAGCAGTTACTACCGGGACCATAATTCGCCCCTCCACTTT. Translating it yields CASSYYRDHNSPLHF.

This clonotype came up many times. V and J are TRBV2 and TRBJ2-1; D perhaps matches TRBD1 (5 bases). This CDR3 has 14 residues. Trimming took off 4 bases at V and 6 bases at J, with 13 bases between the two ends. The V gene's germline CDR1 is SNHLY and CDR2 FYNNEI. DNA for the CDR3: TGTGCCAGCAGTGGGGCAGCAGGGCTCAATGAGCAGTTCTTC. This gives the protein CASSGAAGLNEQFF.

The chain is built from TRBV12-2 and TRBJ2-7; the table names TRBD1, a call not compared with the DNA. TRBV12-2 is a pseudogene segment. The CDR3 extends over 12 amino acids. CDR3 residues: CASRVTGDEQYV. The CDR3 nucleotides read TGTGCAAGTCGCGTGACAGGGGACGAGCAGTACGTC.

This clonotype was observed many times. The chain employs TRBV24-1 and TRBJ2-3; 9 nucleotides align to TRBD2. CDR1 KGHDR and CDR2 SFDVKD come from the germline V gene. The CDR3 is 14 residues long. V lost 3 bases to trimming and J lost 7 bases; unmatched junction nucleotides: 4. The CDR3 coding sequence is TGTGCCACCAGTGATAGCGGGAGGATAAATACGCAGTATTTT. It specifies CATSDSGRINTQYF.

This clonotype has at least ten counts. The chain carries TRBV5-1 and TRBJ2-3; D gene uncertain. This CDR3 has 12 residues. Germline V gene data show CDR1 as SGHRS and CDR2 as YFSETQ. Trimming took off 4 bases at V and 0 bases at J, with 3 bases between the two ends. CDR3 protein: CASSESTDTQYF. CDR3 DNA: TGCGCCAGCAGCGAGAGCACAGATACGCAGTATTTT.

This rearrangement joins TRBV3-1 to TRBJ2-1, with D possibly being TRBD2 (6 bases). Trimming cost V 3 bases and J 7 bases, with 13 bases left between them. Per germline, CDR1 LGHDT and CDR2 YNNKEL (reference sequence). The CDR3 covers 14 residues. CDR3 coding DNA: TGTGCCAGCAGCCAGACTAGTGGGACGAATGAGCAGTTCTTC. This translates into CASSQTSGTNEQFF.

This clonotype was seen ten or more times. The chain is built from TRBV6-6 and TRBJ2-2; possible D gene TRBD2, 6 bases. V was shortened by 4 bases and J by 10 bases, with 16 bases between the two germline ends. This CDR3 has 14 amino acids. Germline CDR1 is MNHNY and CDR2 is SVGAGI (reference sequence). CDR3 in amino acids: CASSFPTSPAELFF. The CDR3, as DNA: TGTGCCAGCAGTTTCCCCACTAGCCCCGCGGAGCTGTTTTTT.

In this sample, this clonotype turned up a few times. This rearrangement joins TRBV2 to TRBJ2-1; the D is unclear. The CDR3 contains 14 residues. The V gene's germline CDR1 is SNHLY and CDR2 FYNNEI. The V end was cut by 3 bases, the J end by 15 bases, with 21 bases between. Here the CDR3 DNA reads TGTGCCAGCAGTGAGGTCGTTAGCTCCCCAAGTCCGTTCTTC. Translating gives CASSEVVSSPSPFF.

This clonotype was seen at least ten times. The genes are TRBV15 and TRBJ2-5; 7 bases align to TRBD1. Trimming took 0 bases from V and 5 from J; bases not matched to a gene: 9. The CDR3 covers 16 residues. CDR1 is LNHNV, CDR2 YYDKDF, per germline (reference sequence). Here the CDR3 reads CATSRDWATGEETQYF. In DNA form, the CDR3 reads TGTGCCACCAGCAGAGATTGGGCAACAGGGGAGGAGACCCAGTACTTC. Supplemented by reference TRBV15 and TRBJ2-5, the full variable domain reads DAMVIQNPRYQVTQFGKPVTLSCSQTLNHNVMYWYQQKSSQAPKLLFHYYDKDFNNEADTPDNFQSRRPNTSFCFLDIRSPGLGDTAMYLCATSRDWATGEETQYFGPGTRLLVL.

This clonotype has just a few counts. The rearrangement links TRBV4-3 to TRBJ2-1; the match to TRBD1 covers 9 bases. The CDR3 has 13 amino acids. In germline, CDR1 is LGHNA, CDR2 YSLEER. The J segment lost 15 bases and the V segment lost 4 bases, leaving 10 bases of the junction unmatched. The CDR3 DNA sequence: TGCGCCAGCAGCCGAGAGACCGGGACAGGGTTGTTCTTC. It codes for CASSRETGTGLFF.

The table lists this clonotype with many counts. The V call is TRBV5-1, the J call TRBJ2-2; TRBD2 aligns across 13 bases. The germline V gene encodes CDR1 SGHRS and CDR2 YFSETQ. After removal of 1 base from V and 5 bases from J, the junction contained 11 bases not matched to a gene. CDR3 length: 19 residues. CDR3 sequence reads: CASSLPGLAGASGTGELFF. The CDR3 nucleotides read TGCGCCAGCAGCTTGCCCGGACTAGCGGGGGCCTCGGGAACCGGGGAGCTGTTTTTT.

This clonotype was detected ten times or more. The chain has TRBV2 and TRBJ1-1, with 8 bases lining up with TRBD1. CDR1 and CDR2 (germline): SNHLY, FYNNEI. This CDR3 contains 13 residues. The junction had 2 bases not matched to a gene; V was cut back by 7 bases and J by 1 base. The CDR3 coding sequence is TGTGCCAGCACCCAGGGGGCGAACACTGAAGCTTTCTTT. This codes for CASTQGANTEAFF.

The chain uses TRBV6-6 and TRBJ2-7; the D call may be TRBD1 or TRBD2 (7 bases each). V shed 7 bases and J shed 4 bases, with 17 bases lying between them. The CDR3 contains 14 residues. Germline assignment: CDR1 MNHNY and CDR2 SVGAGI (reference sequence). CDR3 bases: TGTGCCAGCACCCACGGGCAGGGGGGGTACGAGCAGTACTTC. Amino acids: CASTHGQGGYEQYF.

This clonotype has at least ten counts. The genes are TRBV20-1 and TRBJ2-1, with 10 positions matching TRBD2. Germline V gives CDR1 DFQATT, CDR2 SNEGSKA (reference sequence). Losses at the gene ends were 4 bases for V and 6 bases for J; bases not matched to a gene: 9. This CDR3 is 15 amino acids long. The CDR3 DNA follows: TGCAGTGCTATACTTACTAGCGGGGTGGGCAATGAGCAGTTCTTC. As protein: CSAILTSGVGNEQFF.

Ten or more counts support this clonotype. The chain recombines TRBV10-3 with TRBJ1-5, with D possibly matching TRBD1 (6 bases). The CDR3 totals 15 residues. Trimming removed 3 bases at V and 4 bases at J, with 13 bases between. The germline CDR1 and CDR2 sequences are ENHRY and SYGVKD. The CDR3 sequence is CAISDESGVNQPQHF. CDR3 DNA sequence: TGTGCCATCAGTGACGAATCAGGGGTAAATCAGCCCCAGCATTTT.

This clonotype was counted many times. The chain has TRBV28 and TRBJ2-7; D gene ambiguous. CDR3 length equals 12 residues. Trimming cost V 7 bases and J 11 bases, with 18 bases left between them. Germline values: CDR1 MDHEN, CDR2 SYDVKM. The CDR3 bases are TGTGCCAGCACCTCCCCCACCGCGAAGGAGTACTTC. Its protein product is CASTSPTAKEYF.

This clonotype was found many times. The rearrangement joins TRBV4-1 to TRBJ2-3, with a tentative D call TRBD1 (6 bases). Trimming shortened V by 0 bases and J by 6 bases, and 16 bases separated the two germline ends. Germline CDR1 is MGHRA and CDR2 is YSYEKL. The CDR3 loop spans 16 amino acids. The chain's CDR3 is CASSQDSGGRADTQYF. The CDR3 DNA is TGCGCCAGCAGCCAAGATTCTGGGGGCCGCGCGGATACGCAGTATTTT.

This clonotype was seen ten or more times. The chain recombines TRBV4-3 with TRBJ1-1; TRBD1 matches 9 bases. This CDR3 spans 15 amino acids. V lost 3 bases to trimming and J lost 7 bases; unmatched junction nucleotides: 9. CDR1 LGHNA and CDR2 YSLEER come from the germline V gene. The CDR3 bases are TGCGCCAGCAGCCAGGACCCGGGACAGGGTAGTGAAGCTTTCTTT. This translates into CASSQDPGQGSEAFF.

In this sample, this clonotype turned up many times. This chain connects TRBV7-2 to TRBJ2-2, with 7 positions matching TRBD1. The CDR3 contains 15 residues. In germline, CDR1 is SGHTA, CDR2 FQGNSA. The J segment lost 0 bases and the V segment lost 7 bases, leaving 5 bases of the junction unmatched. CDR3 sequence reads: CASTGQLANTGELFF. The CDR3 nucleotides read TGTGCCAGCACGGGACAGCTCGCGAACACCGGGGAGCTGTTTTTT.

In this sample, this clonotype turned up many times. The V and J genes are TRBV7-9 and TRBJ2-3, with 7 positions matching TRBD2. Trimming at V came to 4 bases and at J to 4 bases, leaving 2 bases not matched to a gene. The V gene's germline CDR1 is SEHNR and CDR2 FQNEAQ (reference sequence). This CDR3 region has 13 residues. CDR3 coding DNA: TGTGCCAGCAGCTCTAGCGGATCAGATACGCAGTATTTT. The encoded protein is CASSSSGSDTQYF.

This clonotype was seen repeatedly, ten times or more. This chain joins TRBV5-1 and TRBJ1-1, with 7 nucleotides matching TRBD1. The germline V gene has CDR1 SGHRS and CDR2 YFSETQ. The junction had 4 bases not matched to a gene; V was cut back by 2 bases and J by 3 bases. The CDR3 sequence is 14 residues long. The CDR3 bases are TGCGCCAGCAGCTTTGAGGGGGCTGACACTGAAGCTTTCTTT. Encoded protein: CASSFEGADTEAFF.

There are a few counts of this clonotype. J is TRBJ1-4 and V is TRBV5-1, with TRBD1 matching 7 bases. The CDR3 is made up of 14 amino acids. Germline V gene lookup returns CDR1 SGHRS and CDR2 YFSETQ. The V segment lost 9 bases and the J segment 6 bases; nucleotides outside the gene matches: 11. The CDR3: CAIGSTGIDEKLFF. CDR3 bases: TGCGCCATCGGGTCGACAGGGATAGATGAAAAACTGTTTTTT.

The table lists this clonotype with many counts. The J gene is TRBJ2-3, the V gene TRBV7-2, with D possibly being TRBD2 (6 bases). This CDR3 region has 13 residues. Deletions cut 4 bases from V and 6 bases from J, with 11 bases between. Germline assignment: CDR1 SGHTA and CDR2 FQGNSA. The CDR3 nucleotides read TGTGCCAGCAGCTCTCCTAGCGCGGATACGCAGTATTTT. The encoded protein is CASSSPSADTQYF. The full variable domain, rest sourced from reference TRBV7-2 and TRBJ2-3, is GAGVSQSPSNKVTEKGKDVELRCDPISGHTALYWYRQSLGQGLEFLIYFQGNSAPDKSGLPSDRFSAERTGGSVSTLTIQRTQQEDSAVYLCASSSPSADTQYFGPGTRLTVL.

In its sample, this clonotype was seen many times. The rearrangement uses TRBV5-1 and TRBJ2-2; D is undetermined. This CDR3 region has 15 residues. Germline V gene lookup returns CDR1 SGHRS and CDR2 YFSETQ. Trimming pared 4 bases from V and 1 base from J, leaving 11 bases between. The CDR3 DNA reads as TGCGCCAGCAGCCTGGGGATTGGGAACACCGGGGAGCTGTTTTTT. Translated: CASSLGIGNTGELFF.

This clonotype was seen repeatedly, ten times or more. The rearrangement joins TRBV3-1 to TRBJ2-5, with D perhaps matching TRBD1 or TRBD2 (5 bases each). The CDR3 loop spans 13 amino acids. Germline V lookup: CDR1 LGHDT, CDR2 YNNKEL (reference sequence). V gave up 8 bases and J gave up 4 bases, with 14 bases separating them. Written as DNA, the CDR3 is TGTGCCAGCGGCGGGCAGGGAAGAGAGACCCAGTACTTC. It translates to CASGGQGRETQYF.

A few counts support this clonotype. Its ends do not fully match the called genes, so a read error is possible. This chain links TRBV6-2 or TRBV6-3 with TRBJ1-5; D perhaps matches TRBD1 (6 bases). Germline values: CDR1 MNHEY, CDR2 SVGEGT. The CDR3 sequence is 15 residues long. The CDR3 spells CASSPRTAYNQPQNF. CDR3 nucleotides: TGTGCCAGCAGTCCCCGGACAGCTTACAATCAGCCCCAGAATTTT.

V and J are TRBV6-6 and TRBJ1-2, with 8 bases that match TRBD1. This CDR3 spans 12 amino acids. The germline V gene encodes CDR1 MNHNY and CDR2 SVGAGI (reference sequence). Unmatched junction bases numbered 7, after V lost 8 bases and J lost 8 bases. The DNA of the CDR3 is TGTGCCAGCGGAACAGGGGGTTGGGGCTACACCTTC. Its protein product is CASGTGGWGYTF.

This clonotype was counted at least ten times. V gene TRBV6-2 or TRBV6-3 combines with J gene TRBJ2-2, with D unclear. Germline CDR1 is MNHEY and CDR2 is SVGEGT. The germline V and J ends were trimmed by 6 bases and 0 bases, with 14 bases remaining between them. This CDR3 comprises 16 residues. The CDR3 loop reads CASSPQRLPNTGELFF. The DNA for the CDR3 is TGTGCCAGCAGCCCTCAGAGGCTACCGAACACCGGGGAGCTGTTTTTT.

With respect to this clonotype: An end of the junction differs from the germline gene, which may be a read error. V is TRBV5-6 and J is TRBJ2-3, with no clear D. This CDR3 spans 15 amino acids. Germline V gives CDR1 SGHDT, CDR2 YYEEEE. The CDR3 loop reads CVSSPRTVYTDTQYF. CDR3 in DNA: TGTGTCAGCAGCCCCAGGACGGTTTACACAGATACGCAGTATTTT. Supplemented by reference TRBV5-6 and TRBJ2-3, the full variable domain reads DAGVTQSPTHLIKTRGQQVTLRCSPKSGHDTVSWYQQALGQGPQFIFQYYEEEERQRGNFPDRFSGHQFPNYSSELNVNALLLGDSALYLCVSSPRTVYTDTQYFGPGTRLTVL.